What follows are 26 T cell receptor beta chains derived from one specimen sequenced in a study of cytomegalovirus exposure and HLA in healthy donors. The PCR made use of 60 Vbeta and 13 Jbeta primers. Data came from immunoSEQ multiplex PCR; TCRdb stores just in-frame clones and leaves some out. The sample lists fewer than 130,000 clones; 65% to 80% were seen once. Sequenced sample: PBMCs. These receptors all stem from a woman between 40 and 50 years old in good health and CMV-seronegative.

This clone has only one observation. A read error may produce the germline difference seen at one junction end. The V gene is TRBV7-9, the J gene TRBJ2-6; TRBD1 aligns across 12 bases. CDR1 is SEHNR, CDR2 FQNEAQ, per germline (reference sequence). The CDR3 runs to 19 residues. This chain's CDR3 is CSSSSTKGQGAGGANVLTF. In DNA form, the CDR3 reads TGTTCCAGCAGCTCCACCAAGGGACAGGGGGCTGGTGGGGCCAACGTCCTGACTTTC.

A note on this clone: At one of its ends the junction is not consistent with the germline gene, which may arise from a read error. This chain links TRBV7-9 with TRBJ2-3, with D tentatively TRBD1 (6 bases). Germline lookup yields CDR1 SEHNR and CDR2 FQNEAQ (reference sequence). This CDR3 comprises 15 residues. CDR3 DNA: TGTTCCAGCAGCCAGGACAGTTCTAGCACAGATACGCAGTATTTT. It translates to CSSSQDSSSTDTQYF.

In DNA form, the CDR3 reads TGTGCCTGGAGTGAGGGGACAGAGACTAACTATGGCTACACCTTC. Amino acids: CAWSEGTETNYGYTF. This chain connects TRBV30 to TRBJ1-2; 7 bases fit TRBD1. The germline CDR1 and CDR2 sequences are GTSNPN and SVGIG (reference sequence). This CDR3 is built from 15 residues. The V segment lost 1 base and the J segment 0 bases; nucleotides outside the gene matches: 5.

The chain links TRBV2 to TRBJ1-6; D unclear. Germline values: CDR1 SNHLY, CDR2 FYNNEI. The CDR3 is 12 residues long. The germline V and J ends were trimmed by 5 bases and 10 bases, with 9 bases remaining between them. CDR3 sequence: CASSQESSPLHF. CDR3 coding DNA: TGTGCCAGCAGTCAAGAGAGCTCACCCCTCCACTTT.

The rearrangement joins TRBV19 to TRBJ2-1; D perhaps matches TRBD1 (6 bases). Germline CDR1 is LNHDA and CDR2 is SQIVND (reference sequence). The CDR3 extends over 14 amino acids. V lost 8 bases to trimming and J lost 1 base, with 12 bases between them. For the CDR3, the DNA is TGTGCCAGTGAAACAGGGCCTTCCTACAATGAGCAGTTCTTC. It is translated as CASETGPSYNEQFF.

V usage is TRBV5-1 and J usage is TRBJ1-1, with D perhaps matching TRBD1 (5 bases). Deletions cut 7 bases from V and 3 bases from J, with 16 bases between. The germline V gene encodes CDR1 SGHRS and CDR2 YFSETQ. This CDR3 is built from 14 residues. Here the CDR3 reads CASRPGVGDTEAFF. For the CDR3, the DNA is TGCGCCAGCCGGCCGGGGGTCGGGGACACTGAAGCTTTCTTT.

This clone was seen a handful of times. The rearrangement joins TRBV28 to TRBJ2-3, with TRBD2 identical over 9 bases. Germline V CDR1 and CDR2: MDHEN, SYDVKM. The CDR3 consists of 14 residues. The junction had 6 bases not matched to a gene; V was cut back by 7 bases and J by 4 bases. CDR3 DNA sequence: TGTGCCAGCATGGTTAGCGGGAGTTCAGATACGCAGTATTTT. Its translation is CASMVSGSSDTQYF.

The V gene is TRBV27, the J gene TRBJ1-1, with 7 bases fitting TRBD1. The CDR3 consists of 14 residues. Looked up from germline, CDR1 is MNHEY and CDR2 is SMNVEV (reference sequence). After removal of 2 bases from V and 1 base from J, the junction contained 1 base not matched to a gene. The CDR3 region is CASSLNRGNTEAFF. CDR3 DNA: TGTGCCAGCAGTTTAAACAGGGGGAACACTGAAGCTTTCTTT.

The rearrangement links TRBV28 to TRBJ2-5; 7 bases map to TRBD2. The CDR3 is 13 residues long. Trimming at V came to 7 bases and at J to 4 bases, leaving 6 bases not matched to a gene. Germline values: CDR1 MDHEN, CDR2 SYDVKM. Here the CDR3 reads CASMQTSVETQYF. The DNA for the CDR3 is TGTGCCAGCATGCAAACTAGCGTAGAGACCCAGTACTTC.

The CDR3 loop is CASSPGGGYGYTF. The CDR3 DNA is TGTGCCAGCTCACCAGGGGGCGGCTATGGCTACACCTTC. V usage is TRBV18 and J usage is TRBJ1-2; TRBD1 is a possible D gene (6 bases). CDR3 length equals 13 residues. Germline CDR1 reads KGHSH; CDR2 reads LQKENI. V dropped 2 bases and J dropped 4 bases, with 8 bases sitting between them.

This clone came up a few times. The chain uses TRBV28 and TRBJ2-7; D is possibly TRBD2 (5 bases). Trimming shortened V by 6 bases and J by 0 bases, and 9 bases separated the two germline ends. The germline V gene has CDR1 MDHEN and CDR2 SYDVKM. This CDR3 has 13 residues. CDR3 region: CASRPGSSYEQYF. In DNA form, the CDR3 reads TGTGCCAGCAGACCGGGGTCCTCCTACGAGCAGTACTTC.

V gene TRBV19 combines with J gene TRBJ1-2; TRBD1 matches at 7 bases. In germline, CDR1 is LNHDA, CDR2 SQIVND (reference sequence). J gave up 4 bases and V 5 bases, and 7 bases lay outside the gene matches. The CDR3 contains 14 residues. CDR3 sequence reads: CASSLGQNSYGYTF. CDR3 sequence (DNA): TGTGCCAGTAGTTTGGGACAGAACTCCTATGGCTACACCTTC. The whole variable domain, remainder taken from reference TRBV19 and TRBJ1-2, is DGGITQSPKYLFRKEGQNVTLSCEQNLNHDAMYWYRQDPGQGLRLIYYSQIVNDFQKGDIAEGYSVSREKKESFPLTVTSAQKNPTAFYLCASSLGQNSYGYTFGSGTRLTVV.

The J gene is TRBJ2-5, the V gene TRBV28; D remains ambiguous. Trimming stripped 5 bases from V and 4 bases from J, with 11 bases between. This CDR3 is built from 13 residues. Per the germline V gene, CDR1 is MDHEN and CDR2 is SYDVKM. CDR3 loop: CASSPVVRETQYF. CDR3 DNA sequence: TGTGCCAGCAGTCCCGTTGTCCGAGAGACCCAGTACTTC.

This chain connects TRBV30 to TRBJ2-2; tentatively, D is TRBD2 (5 bases). V lost 2 bases and J 2 bases, leaving 12 bases between the germline ends. The CDR3 has 15 amino acids. Germline V gene sequence: CDR1 GTSNPN, CDR2 SVGIG (reference sequence). The CDR3 loop reads CAWSSLGVNTGELFF. Here the CDR3 DNA reads TGTGCCTGGAGTAGTCTCGGGGTTAACACCGGGGAGCTGTTTTTT.

The chain has TRBV30 and TRBJ2-3, with 8 bases matching TRBD2. Unmatched junction bases numbered 3, after V lost 0 bases and J lost 1 base. The CDR3 runs 15 residues. CDR1 GTSNPN and CDR2 SVGIG come from the germline V gene (reference sequence). CDR3 in amino acids: CAWSVGRGGTDTQYF. The CDR3 nucleotides read TGTGCCTGGAGTGTAGGGCGGGGGGGCACAGATACGCAGTATTTT.

The chain combines TRBV19 with TRBJ2-2, with 11 bases lining up with TRBD1. Germline V CDR1 and CDR2: LNHDA, SQIVND (reference sequence). The CDR3 spans 16 residues. Losses at the gene ends were 5 bases for V and 4 bases for J; bases not matched to a gene: 6. DNA for the CDR3: TGTGCCAGTAGTGTCCGGGACAGGGGGAGCACCGGGGAGCTGTTTTTT. Translated: CASSVRDRGSTGELFF. Looking up the rest from reference TRBV19 and TRBJ2-2 gives the full variable domain: DGGITQSPKYLFRKEGQNVTLSCEQNLNHDAMYWYRQDPGQGLRLIYYSQIVNDFQKGDIAEGYSVSREKKESFPLTVTSAQKNPTAFYLCASSVRDRGSTGELFFGEGSRLTVL.

The chain is built from TRBV6-6 and TRBJ1-1; tentatively, D is TRBD1 (5 bases). This CDR3 has 15 residues. Germline V gene data show CDR1 as MNHNY and CDR2 as SVGAGI (reference sequence). Trimming took off 0 bases at V and 2 bases at J, with 10 bases between the two ends. The CDR3 sequence: CASSYSGRANTEAFF. For the CDR3, the DNA is TGTGCCAGCAGTTACTCTGGCAGGGCTAACACTGAAGCTTTCTTT.

The rearrangement uses TRBV4-3 and TRBJ2-4; 7 bases match TRBD1. Germline CDR1 and CDR2: LGHNA and YSLEER. V dropped 1 base and J dropped 10; count of bases not matched to a gene: 4. This CDR3 contains 13 residues. The CDR3 sequence: CASSQVGTAIQYF. CDR3 sequence (DNA): TGCGCCAGCAGCCAAGTGGGGACAGCAATTCAGTACTTC.

This chain links TRBV4-1 with TRBJ2-7; perhaps TRBD1 as D (6 bases). Trimming shortened V by 1 base and J by 0 bases, and 10 bases separated the two germline ends. The CDR3 has 15 residues. CDR1 is MGHRA and CDR2 is YSYEKL in the germline V gene. In DNA, the CDR3 is TGCGCCAGCAGCCAAGGAGACAGGTCCTCCTACGAGCAGTACTTC. Translation gives CASSQGDRSSYEQYF.

This clone is deemed medium-sized (0.01 to 0.1%). The chain's CDR3 is CASSQEAGASTGELFF. The DNA for the CDR3 is TGTGCCAGCAGCCAAGAGGCGGGAGCGAGCACCGGGGAGCTGTTTTTT. The V call is TRBV4-2, the J call TRBJ2-2, with 7 bases aligning to TRBD2. The CDR3 has 16 residues. The V gene's germline CDR1 is LGHNA and CDR2 YNFKEQ. The V gene end was trimmed by 0 bases and the J gene end by 4 bases; junction bases not matched to a gene: 5.

V usage is TRBV30 and J usage is TRBJ1-5; weak D call: TRBD1 (5 bases). Per the germline V gene, CDR1 is GTSNPN and CDR2 is SVGIG (reference sequence). The CDR3 spans 13 residues. Trimming cost V 2 bases and J 4 bases, with 9 bases left between them. DNA for the CDR3: TGTGCCTGGAGTTCCAGGGCGAATCAGCCCCAGCATTTT. Amino acid sequence: CAWSSRANQPQHF.

The chain uses TRBV5-4 and TRBJ1-2; 7 bases map to TRBD1. CDR1 is SGHNT, CDR2 YYREEE, per germline (reference sequence). CDR3 length equals 13 residues. The trim removed 2 bases at V and 6 bases at J, leaving 4 bases unmatched. The CDR3 loop reads CASSFGRGDGYTF. The CDR3 coding sequence is TGTGCCAGCAGCTTCGGCAGGGGGGATGGCTACACCTTC.

This clone appeared a single time. The chain is built from TRBV9 and TRBJ2-1; 10 bases are shared with TRBD1. CDR1 is SGDLS, CDR2 YYNGEE, per germline. With V trimmed by 4 bases and J by 8 bases, 12 bases remained unmatched. The CDR3 totals 16 residues. The CDR3, as DNA: TGTGCCAGCAGCCCTCGGACAGGGGGAGGGAATGATGAGCAGTTCTTC. As protein: CASSPRTGGGNDEQFF.

V usage is TRBV28 and J usage is TRBJ1-4, with D tentatively TRBD1 (6 bases). CDR3 length: 15 residues. Germline lookup yields CDR1 MDHEN and CDR2 SYDVKM. V shed 4 bases and J shed 7 bases, with 16 bases lying between them. CDR3 DNA sequence: TGTGCCAGCAGTTCGATACAGGGTGGGAGTGAAAAACTGTTTTTT. This codes for CASSSIQGGSEKLFF.

The chain recombines TRBV5-4 with TRBJ2-7; weak D call: TRBD2 (6 bases). The germline CDR1 and CDR2 sequences are SGHNT and YYREEE (reference sequence). The germline V and J ends were trimmed by 5 bases and 7 bases, with 13 bases remaining between them. CDR3 length equals 12 residues. The chain's CDR3 is CASRDGAGEQYF. CDR3 bases: TGTGCCAGCAGAGACGGAGCGGGTGAGCAGTACTTC.

CDR3 protein: CASSSLGGVGVGYTF. The CDR3, as DNA: TGTGCCAGCAGCTCGCTTGGGGGGGTAGGAGTTGGCTACACCTTC. This chain joins TRBV7-2 and TRBJ1-2; D perhaps matches TRBD1 (5 bases). CDR3 size: 15 residues. V was pared by 4 bases and J by 7 bases, with 19 bases between. Germline V gene sequence: CDR1 SGHTA, CDR2 FQGNSA.